A selection of T cell receptor beta chains follows, all from one sample in a study of T-cell memory formation after mild COVID-19. From the 5' RACE reads, TCRdb called clonotypes with MiXCR, one entry per CDR3 protein. Of fewer than 350,000 distinct CDR3 sequences in the sample, about 13% were seen once. The specimen sequenced was PBMCs or a T cell subset sorted from them (not recorded which). These TCRs come from a man aged 18 to 29 who had mild COVID-19 (a few samples of this study predate the infection). Cell type and time point are not known. Both conserved end residues are part of each CDR3. The D gene is left open where the match is weak. Rows give clone size only sometimes, using once, few, many, or a class for an expanded clone.

TRBV3-1	few	TRBJ2-7	-	CASSERLSEQYF	TGTGCCAGCAGCGAACGGTTGAGCGAGCAGTACTTC
TRBV5-1	many	TRBJ2-3	TRBD2	CASSAGLAISTDTQYF	TGCGCCAGCAGCGCGGGACTAGCAATTAGCACAGATACGCAGTATTTT
TRBV5-6	few	TRBJ1-2	TRBD1	CASSFYRGQGYTF	TGTGCCAGCAGCTTCTACAGGGGGCAGGGCTACACCTTC
TRBV28	-	TRBJ2-3	TRBD2	CASSQRFGRGGTDTQYF	TGTGCCAGCAGCCAAAGGTTCGGGCGGGGGGGCACAGATACGCAGTATTTT
TRBV5-1	-	TRBJ2-3	-	CASSLASKGTDTQYF	TGCGCCAGCAGCTTGGCTAGCAAGGGGACAGATACGCAGTATTTT
TRBV15	many	TRBJ2-5	TRBD2	CATSRVGGAGETQYF	TGTGCCACCAGCAGAGTCGGGGGGGCCGGGGAGACCCAGTACTTC
TRBV12-3/TRBV12-4	few	TRBJ1-3	-	CASSFNRNSGNTIYF	TGTGCCAGCAGTTTCAACAGAAACTCTGGAAACACCATATATTTT
TRBV7-9	few	TRBJ2-1	-	CASSSILLVAQFF	TGTGCCAGCAGTTCTATCCTTCTGGTCGCGCAGTTCTTC
TRBV6-4	-	TRBJ1-6	-	CASSDRAVDSPLHF	TGTGCCAGCAGTGACAGGGCAGTGGATTCACCCCTCCACTTT
TRBV6-5	few	TRBJ1-4	-	CASRAGEKLFF	TGTGCCAGCAGGGCAGGGGAAAAACTGTTTTTT
TRBV6-5	-	TRBJ1-5	-	CASSPTVGIGNQPQHF	TGTGCCAGCAGTCCCACAGTGGGAATAGGCAATCAGCCCCAGCATTTT
TRBV5-1	-	TRBJ1-5	-	CASSLESGRYQPQHF	TGCGCCAGCAGCTTGGAATCAGGGAGATATCAGCCCCAGCATTTT
TRBV5-1	few	TRBJ2-6	-	CASSLVPTLGANVLTF	TGCGCCAGCAGCTTGGTTCCTACTCTGGGGGCCAACGTCCTGACTTTC
TRBV28	-	TRBJ1-5	-	CASSLYKQPHHF	TGTGCCAGCAGTTTATACAAGCAGCCCCATCATTTT
TRBV14	-	TRBJ2-3	-	CASAPVARTDTQYF	TGTGCCAGCGCCCCGGTAGCACGCACAGATACGCAGTATTTT
TRBV27	-	TRBJ2-4	-	CASSLSGPAPIIQYF	TGTGCCAGCAGTTTATCGGGGCCTGCTCCCATCATTCAGTACTTC
TRBV5-1	many	TRBJ2-1	-	CASLSGEFSDNEQFF	TGCGCCAGCCTATCGGGGGAGTTCAGCGATAATGAGCAGTTCTTC
TRBV20-1	few	TRBJ2-5	TRBD1	CSARGTGAGGETQYF	TGCAGTGCTCGCGGGACAGGTGCTGGGGGGGAGACCCAGTACTTC
TRBV4-2	few	TRBJ2-1	TRBD1	CASSPRQGRDNEQFF	TGTGCCAGCAGCCCTAGACAGGGGAGAGACAATGAGCAGTTCTTC
TRBV5-1	few	TRBJ2-1	-	CASSALPGPNEQFF	TGCGCCAGCAGCGCCCTGCCGGGCCCCAATGAGCAGTTCTTC
TRBV12-3/TRBV12-4	few	TRBJ2-5	-	CASRLGVGETQYF	TGTGCCAGTCGATTAGGCGTCGGCGAGACCCAGTACTTC
TRBV15	-	TRBJ2-5	TRBD1	CVIGRDSGGAGETQYF	TGTGTCATCGGCAGAGATTCAGGGGGCGCCGGGGAGACCCAGTACTTC
TRBV18	-	TRBJ2-1	-	CASSPPPGSKYNEQFF	TGTGCCAGCTCACCACCGCCGGGGAGCAAGTACAATGAGCAGTTCTTC
TRBV4-2	-	TRBJ2-5	-	CASSQEVGAAGTETQYF	TGTGCCAGCAGCCAAGAGGTTGGAGCAGCTGGGACGGAGACCCAGTACTTC
TRBV20-1	few	TRBJ1-2	-	CSARPLVGYTF	TGCAGTGCTAGACCCCTGGTCGGCTACACCTTC
TRBV5-1	-	TRBJ2-1	-	CASSLLASNNEQFF	TGCGCCAGCAGCTTGCTAGCTAGTAACAATGAGCAGTTCTTC
TRBV5-1	few	TRBJ2-5	-	CASSLGLGVETQYF	TGCGCCAGCAGCTTGGGACTAGGGGTGGAGACCCAGTACTTC
TRBV11-3	few	TRBJ2-2	-	CASSPRPEPRELFF	TGTGCCAGCAGCCCTAGGCCGGAACCGAGGGAGCTGTTTTTT
TRBV4-1	-	TRBJ2-3	-	CASSQEEVAHEWDTQYF	TGCGCCAGCAGCCAAGAGGAGGTAGCACACGAATGGGATACGCAGTATTTT
TRBV12-3/TRBV12-4	-	TRBJ1-5	TRBD1	CASSFQGVGNQPQHF	TGTGCCAGCAGTTTTCAGGGGGTGGGCAATCAGCCCCAGCATTTT
TRBV11-2	few	TRBJ2-2	-	CASSLGLIDTGELFF	TGTGCCAGCAGCTTAGGCCTCATCGACACCGGGGAGCTGTTTTTT
TRBV4-1	-	TRBJ2-2	TRBD1	CASSQVSGTVARYTGELFF	TGCGCCAGCAGCCAAGTGTCCGGGACAGTCGCGAGGTACACCGGGGAGCTGTTTTTT
TRBV15	few	TRBJ2-3	-	CATSRDPAGQDTQYF	TGTGCCACCAGCAGAGATCCAGCAGGTCAAGATACGCAGTATTTT
TRBV24-1	-	TRBJ2-1	TRBD1	CATSDQQGSSYNEQFF	TGTGCCACCAGTGACCAACAGGGGAGCTCCTACAATGAGCAGTTCTTC
TRBV5-1	-	TRBJ1-5	TRBD1	CASSLDAGGDQPQHF	TGCGCCAGCAGCTTGGACGCAGGGGGAGATCAGCCCCAGCATTTT
TRBV3-1	few	TRBJ2-5	-	CASSSMSLTPRETQYF	TGTGCCAGCAGCTCAATGTCCCTTACTCCGCGGGAGACCCAGTACTTC
TRBV20-1	-	TRBJ1-5	-	CSAGPAGQHF	TGCAGTGCTGGGCCTGCGGGGCAGCATTTT
TRBV5-4	few	TRBJ2-1	-	CASSGAPIEQFF	TGTGCCAGCAGCGGCGCGCCGATAGAGCAGTTCTTC
TRBV4-3	few	TRBJ1-6	-	CASSQGQDNSPLHF	TGCGCCAGCAGCCAAGGGCAGGATAATTCACCCCTCCACTTT
TRBV7-9	-	TRBJ2-5	TRBD2	CASRPGLAGGYQETQYF	TGTGCCAGCAGACCTGGACTAGCGGGGGGGTACCAAGAGACCCAGTACTTC